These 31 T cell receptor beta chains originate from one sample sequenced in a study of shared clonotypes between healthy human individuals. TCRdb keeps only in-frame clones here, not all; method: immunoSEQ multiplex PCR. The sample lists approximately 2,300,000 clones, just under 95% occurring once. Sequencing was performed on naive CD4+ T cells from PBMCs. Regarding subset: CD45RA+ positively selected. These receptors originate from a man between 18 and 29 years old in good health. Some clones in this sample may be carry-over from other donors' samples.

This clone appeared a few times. The CDR3 reads CASSYTTGGGSWDTEAFF. In nucleotides, the CDR3 is TGTGCCAGCAGCTACACAACAGGGGGCGGTAGTTGGGACACTGAAGCTTTCTTT. This chain joins TRBV7-9 and TRBJ1-1; the match to TRBD1 covers 9 bases. V lost 4 bases to trimming and J lost 3 bases; unmatched junction nucleotides: 15. Germline assignment: CDR1 SEHNR and CDR2 FQNEAQ (reference sequence). The CDR3 sequence is 18 residues long.

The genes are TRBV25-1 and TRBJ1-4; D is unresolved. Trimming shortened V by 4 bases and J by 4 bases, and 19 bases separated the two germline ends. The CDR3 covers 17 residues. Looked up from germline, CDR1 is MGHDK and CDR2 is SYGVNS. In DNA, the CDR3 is TGTGCCAGCAGTGGGGAAAGGGTGAGGAGGCATAATGAAAAACTGTTTTTT. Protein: CASSGERVRRHNEKLFF.

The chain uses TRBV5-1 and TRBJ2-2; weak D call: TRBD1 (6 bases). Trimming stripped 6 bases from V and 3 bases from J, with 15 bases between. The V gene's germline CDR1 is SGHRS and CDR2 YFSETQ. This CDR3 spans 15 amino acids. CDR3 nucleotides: TGCGCCAGCACCGTCTTGGGGGCCGACACCGGGGAGCTGTTTTTT. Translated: CASTVLGADTGELFF.

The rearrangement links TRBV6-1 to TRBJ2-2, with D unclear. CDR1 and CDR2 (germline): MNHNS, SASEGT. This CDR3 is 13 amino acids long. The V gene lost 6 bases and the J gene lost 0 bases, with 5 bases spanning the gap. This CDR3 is CASSRSNTGELFF. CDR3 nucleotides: TGTGCCAGCAGCCGATCGAACACCGGGGAGCTGTTTTTT.

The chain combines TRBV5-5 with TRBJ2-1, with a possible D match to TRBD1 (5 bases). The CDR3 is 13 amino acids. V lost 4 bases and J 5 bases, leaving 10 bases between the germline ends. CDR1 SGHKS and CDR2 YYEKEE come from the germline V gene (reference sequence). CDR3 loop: CASSPGHDNEQFF. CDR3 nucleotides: TGTGCCAGCAGCCCAGGACACGACAATGAGCAGTTCTTC.

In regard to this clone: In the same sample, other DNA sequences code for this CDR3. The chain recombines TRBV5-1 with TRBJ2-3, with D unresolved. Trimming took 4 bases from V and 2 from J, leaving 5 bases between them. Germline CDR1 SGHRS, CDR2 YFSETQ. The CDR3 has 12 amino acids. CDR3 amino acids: CASSISTDTQYF. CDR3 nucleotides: TGCGCCAGCAGCATCTCCACAGATACGCAGTATTTT.

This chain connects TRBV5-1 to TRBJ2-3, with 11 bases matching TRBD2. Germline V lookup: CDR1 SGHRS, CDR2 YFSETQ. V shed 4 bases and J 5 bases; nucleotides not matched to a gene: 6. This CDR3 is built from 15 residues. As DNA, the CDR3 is TGCGCCAGCAGCCAACTAGCGGGAGTCGGAGATACGCAGTATTTT. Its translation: CASSQLAGVGDTQYF.

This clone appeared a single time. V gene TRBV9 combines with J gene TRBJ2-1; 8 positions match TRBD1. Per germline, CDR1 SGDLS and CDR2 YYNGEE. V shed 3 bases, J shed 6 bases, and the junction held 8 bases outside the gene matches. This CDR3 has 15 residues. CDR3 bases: TGTGCCAGCAGCGGGACAGGGAGTGTACCCAATGAGCAGTTCTTC. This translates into CASSGTGSVPNEQFF.

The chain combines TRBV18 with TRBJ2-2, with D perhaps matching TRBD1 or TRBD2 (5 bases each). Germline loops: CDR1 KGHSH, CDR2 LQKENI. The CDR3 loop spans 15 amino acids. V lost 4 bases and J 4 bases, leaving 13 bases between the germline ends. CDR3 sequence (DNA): TGTGCCAGCTCACGCTCCGGGGCGCCCACCGGGGAGCTGTTTTTT. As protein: CASSRSGAPTGELFF. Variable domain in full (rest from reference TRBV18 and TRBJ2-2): NAGVMQNPRHLVRRRGQEARLRCSPMKGHSHVYWYRQLPEEGLKFMVYLQKENIIDESGMPKERFSAEFPKEGPSILRIQQVVRGDSAAYFCASSRSGAPTGELFFGEGSRLTVL.

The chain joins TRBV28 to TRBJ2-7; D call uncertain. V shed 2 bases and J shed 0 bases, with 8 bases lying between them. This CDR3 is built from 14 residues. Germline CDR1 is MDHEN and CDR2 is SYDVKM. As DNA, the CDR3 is TGTGCCAGCAGTTTACAGACACACTCCTACGAGCAGTACTTC. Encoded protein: CASSLQTHSYEQYF. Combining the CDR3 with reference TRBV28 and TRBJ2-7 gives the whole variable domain DVKVTQSSRYLVKRTGEKVFLECVQDMDHENMFWYRQDPGLGLRLIYFSYDVKMKEKGDIPEGYSVSREKKERFSLILESASTNQTSMYLCASSLQTHSYEQYFGPGTRLTVT.

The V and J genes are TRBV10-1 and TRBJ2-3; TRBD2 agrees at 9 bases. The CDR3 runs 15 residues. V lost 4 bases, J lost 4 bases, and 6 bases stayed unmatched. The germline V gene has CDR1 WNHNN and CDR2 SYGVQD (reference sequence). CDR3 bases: TGCGCCAGCAGTGTGTCAGCGGGAGGAGCAGATACGCAGTATTTT. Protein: CASSVSAGGADTQYF.

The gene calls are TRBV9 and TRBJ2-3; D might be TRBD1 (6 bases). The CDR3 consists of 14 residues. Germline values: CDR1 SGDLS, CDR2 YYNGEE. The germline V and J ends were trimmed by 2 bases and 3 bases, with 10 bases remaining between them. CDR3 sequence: CASSVRGNTDTQYF. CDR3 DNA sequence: TGTGCCAGCAGCGTGAGGGGGAATACAGATACGCAGTATTTT.

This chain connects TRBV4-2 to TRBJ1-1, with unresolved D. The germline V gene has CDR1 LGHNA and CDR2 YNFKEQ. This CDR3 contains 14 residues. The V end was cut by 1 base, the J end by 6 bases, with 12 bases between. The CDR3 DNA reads TGTGCCAGCAGCCAAGTAGCTAGGAGCGCTGAAGCTTTCTTT. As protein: CASSQVARSAEAFF.

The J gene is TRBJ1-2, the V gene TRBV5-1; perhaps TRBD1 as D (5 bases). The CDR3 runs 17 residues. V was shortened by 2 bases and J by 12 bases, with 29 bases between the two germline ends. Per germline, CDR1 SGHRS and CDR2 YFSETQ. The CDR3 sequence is CASSFRDTIARGDDHTF. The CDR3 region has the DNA TGCGCCAGCAGCTTCAGAGACACCATCGCTAGGGGTGACGACCACACCTTC.

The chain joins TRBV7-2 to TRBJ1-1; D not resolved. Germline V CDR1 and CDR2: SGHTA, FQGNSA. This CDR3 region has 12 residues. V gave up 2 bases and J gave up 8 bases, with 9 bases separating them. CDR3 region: CASSLIPPEAFF. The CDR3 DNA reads TGTGCCAGCAGCTTAATCCCGCCGGAAGCTTTCTTT.

CDR3 DNA sequence: TGCAGCGTTAAACCCTCAACTAGCGGGAGTCGATACGAGCAGTACTTC. Translated, it gives CSVKPSTSGSRYEQYF. This chain uses TRBV29-1 with TRBJ2-7; 11 bases align to TRBD2. The J segment lost 4 bases and the V segment lost 5 bases, leaving 13 bases of the junction unmatched. The CDR3 runs to 16 residues. Looked up from germline, CDR1 is SQVTM and CDR2 is ANQGSEA.

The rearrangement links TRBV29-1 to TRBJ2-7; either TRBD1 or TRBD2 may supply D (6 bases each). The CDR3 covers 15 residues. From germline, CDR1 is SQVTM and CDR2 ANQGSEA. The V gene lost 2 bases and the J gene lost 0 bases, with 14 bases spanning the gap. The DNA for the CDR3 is TGCAGCGTTGAAAGGAGGGGGGACGTCTCCTACGAGCAGTACTTC. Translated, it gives CSVERRGDVSYEQYF.

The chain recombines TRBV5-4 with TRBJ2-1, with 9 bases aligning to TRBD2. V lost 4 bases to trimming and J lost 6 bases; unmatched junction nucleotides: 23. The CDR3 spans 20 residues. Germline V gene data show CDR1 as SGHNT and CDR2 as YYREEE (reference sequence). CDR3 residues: CASSTGGSGSPRQSTNEQFF. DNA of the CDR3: TGTGCCAGCAGCACCGGGGGTAGCGGGAGTCCTAGACAGTCCACCAATGAGCAGTTCTTC.

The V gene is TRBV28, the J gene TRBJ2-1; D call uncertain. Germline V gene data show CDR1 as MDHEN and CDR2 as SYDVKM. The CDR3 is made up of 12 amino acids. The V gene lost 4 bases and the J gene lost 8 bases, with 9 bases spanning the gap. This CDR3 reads CASSYYMDEQFF. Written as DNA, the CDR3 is TGTGCCAGCAGTTACTACATGGATGAGCAGTTCTTC.

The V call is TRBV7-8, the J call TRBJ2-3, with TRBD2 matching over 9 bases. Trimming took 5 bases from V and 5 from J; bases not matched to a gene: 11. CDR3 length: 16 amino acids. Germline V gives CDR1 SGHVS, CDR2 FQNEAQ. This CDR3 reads CASSPHRLAERDTQYF. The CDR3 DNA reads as TGTGCCAGCAGCCCTCACAGACTAGCGGAAAGAGATACGCAGTATTTT.

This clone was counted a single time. The DNA for the CDR3 is TGTGCCAGCAGTTCCGAGGGGGATCAGCCCCAGCATTTT. It yields the protein CASSSEGDQPQHF. This chain uses TRBV28 with TRBJ1-5, with D perhaps TRBD1 (6 bases). The V gene lost 4 bases and the J gene lost 5 bases, with 9 bases spanning the gap. The length of the CDR3 is 13 residues. The V gene's germline CDR1 is MDHEN and CDR2 SYDVKM. The complete variable domain, with remaining parts taken from reference TRBV28 and TRBJ1-5, reads DVKVTQSSRYLVKRTGEKVFLECVQDMDHENMFWYRQDPGLGLRLIYFSYDVKMKEKGDIPEGYSVSREKKERFSLILESASTNQTSMYLCASSSEGDQPQHFGDGTRLSIL.

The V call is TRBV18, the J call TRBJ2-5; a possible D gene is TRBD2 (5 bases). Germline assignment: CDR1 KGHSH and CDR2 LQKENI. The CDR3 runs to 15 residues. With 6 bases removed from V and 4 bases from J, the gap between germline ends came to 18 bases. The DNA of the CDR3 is TGTGCCAGCTCTCCCAACGGAGGCAGTGGAGAGACCCAGTACTTC. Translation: CASSPNGGSGETQYF.

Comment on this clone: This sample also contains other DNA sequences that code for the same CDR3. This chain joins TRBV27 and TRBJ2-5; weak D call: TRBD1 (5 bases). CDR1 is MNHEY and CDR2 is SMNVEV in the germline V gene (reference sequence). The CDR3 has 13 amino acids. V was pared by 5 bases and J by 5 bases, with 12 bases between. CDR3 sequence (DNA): TGTGCCAGCAGTAAACGACAGACGGAGACCCAGTACTTC. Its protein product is CASSKRQTETQYF.

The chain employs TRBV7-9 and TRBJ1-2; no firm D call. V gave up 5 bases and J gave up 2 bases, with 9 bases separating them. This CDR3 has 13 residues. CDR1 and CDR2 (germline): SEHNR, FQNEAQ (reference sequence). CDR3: CASSQMTNYGYTF. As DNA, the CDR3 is TGTGCCAGCAGCCAGATGACCAACTATGGCTACACCTTC.

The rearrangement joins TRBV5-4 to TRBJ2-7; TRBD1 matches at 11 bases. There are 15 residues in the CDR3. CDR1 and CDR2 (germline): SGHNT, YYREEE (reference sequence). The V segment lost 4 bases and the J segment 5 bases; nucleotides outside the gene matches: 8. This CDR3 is CASSRVGTGGHEQYF. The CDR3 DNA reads TGTGCCAGCAGCAGGGTGGGGACAGGGGGGCACGAGCAGTACTTC. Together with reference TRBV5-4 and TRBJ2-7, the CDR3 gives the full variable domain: ETGVTQSPTHLIKTRGQQVTLRCSSQSGHNTVSWYQQALGQGPQFIFQYYREEENGRGNFPPRFSGLQFPNYSSELNVNALELDDSALYLCASSRVGTGGHEQYFGPGTRLTVT.

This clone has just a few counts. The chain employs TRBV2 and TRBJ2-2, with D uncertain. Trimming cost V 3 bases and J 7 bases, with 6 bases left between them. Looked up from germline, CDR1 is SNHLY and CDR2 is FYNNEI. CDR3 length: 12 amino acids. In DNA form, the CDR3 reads TGTGCCAGCAGTGATGGGTTCGGGGAGCTGTTTTTT. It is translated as CASSDGFGELFF.

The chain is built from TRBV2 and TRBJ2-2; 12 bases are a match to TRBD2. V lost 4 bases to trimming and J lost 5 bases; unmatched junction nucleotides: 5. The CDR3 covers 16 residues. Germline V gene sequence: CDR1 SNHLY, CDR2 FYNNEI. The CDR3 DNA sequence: TGTGCCAGCAGTGTACTAGCGGGAGGTGGTACCGGGGAGCTGTTTTTT. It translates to CASSVLAGGGTGELFF.

The DNA of the CDR3 is TGTGCCAGCAGTTTATACGGGGGGCGCGGGTACGAGCAGTACTTC. Its translation is CASSLYGGRGYEQYF. This rearrangement joins TRBV28 to TRBJ2-7; possibly TRBD2 for D (7 bases). The CDR3 is 15 residues long. CDR1 is MDHEN, CDR2 SYDVKM, per germline. Between the trimmed V and J ends, which lost 1 base and 4 bases, there was a span of 14 bases.

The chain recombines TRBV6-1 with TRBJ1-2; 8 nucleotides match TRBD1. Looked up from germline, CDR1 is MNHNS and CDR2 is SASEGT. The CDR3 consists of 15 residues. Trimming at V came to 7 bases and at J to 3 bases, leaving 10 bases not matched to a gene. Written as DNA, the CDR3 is TGTGCCAGCACTGCAGGGGGCAACCCTTACTATGGCTACACCTTC. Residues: CASTAGGNPYYGYTF.

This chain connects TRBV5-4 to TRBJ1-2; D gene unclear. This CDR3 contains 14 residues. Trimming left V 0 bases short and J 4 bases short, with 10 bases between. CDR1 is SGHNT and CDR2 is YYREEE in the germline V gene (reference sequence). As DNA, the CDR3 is TGTGCCAGCAGCTTGGATCAGGCCCTCTATGGCTACACCTTC. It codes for CASSLDQALYGYTF. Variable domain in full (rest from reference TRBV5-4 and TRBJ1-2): ETGVTQSPTHLIKTRGQQVTLRCSSQSGHNTVSWYQQALGQGPQFIFQYYREEENGRGNFPPRFSGLQFPNYSSELNVNALELDDSALYLCASSLDQALYGYTFGSGTRLTVV.

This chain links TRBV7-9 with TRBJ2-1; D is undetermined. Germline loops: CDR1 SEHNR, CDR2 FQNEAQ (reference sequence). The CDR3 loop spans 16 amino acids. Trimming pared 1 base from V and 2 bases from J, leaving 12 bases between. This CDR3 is CASSLVSFYTYNEQFF. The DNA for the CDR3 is TGTGCCAGCAGCTTAGTATCATTCTACACCTACAATGAGCAGTTCTTC.